This entry features one T cell receptor beta chain sequence. The sample is drawn from a study of T cell changes during pregnancy in multiple sclerosis. Assay: immunoSEQ multiplex PCR; the TCRdb copy retains only in-frame clones and omits some. This sample has tens of thousands of clones, with 80% to 95% found just once. V shed 3 bases and J 6 bases; nucleotides not matched to a gene: 5. The CDR3 consists of 15 residues. CDR1 is SGHDN, CDR2 FVKESK, per germline. The chain is built from TRBV14 and TRBJ2-3, with 11 bases that match TRBD2. The TCR sequence derives from a female donor with multiple sclerosis, enrolled in a pregnancy study. Source: peripheral blood, taken in the third trimester of pregnancy. CDR3 bases: TGTGCCAGCAGCCAGGGGACTAGCGGTAGGGATACGCAGTATTTT. This encodes CASSQGTSGRDTQYF.